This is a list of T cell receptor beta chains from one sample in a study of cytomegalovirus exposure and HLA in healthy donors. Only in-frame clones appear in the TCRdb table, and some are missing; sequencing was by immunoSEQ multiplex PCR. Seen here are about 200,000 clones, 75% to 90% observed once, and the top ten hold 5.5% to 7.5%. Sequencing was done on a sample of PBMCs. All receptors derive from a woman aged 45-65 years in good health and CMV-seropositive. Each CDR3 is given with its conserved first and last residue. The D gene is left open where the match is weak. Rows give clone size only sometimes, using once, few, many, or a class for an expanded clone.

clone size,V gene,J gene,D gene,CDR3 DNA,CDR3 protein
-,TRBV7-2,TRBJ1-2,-,TGTGCCAGCAGCTTGGCCCTCAGGGTTGGCTACACCTTC,CASSLALRVGYTF
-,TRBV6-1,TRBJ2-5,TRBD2,TGTGCCAGCCGACTAGCGGGAGAGACCCAGTACTTC,CASRLAGETQYF
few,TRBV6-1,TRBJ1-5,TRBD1,TGTGCCAGCAGTGAACAACAGGGGAGCAAAAGAAGCAATCAGCCCCAGCATTTT,CASSEQQGSKRSNQPQHF
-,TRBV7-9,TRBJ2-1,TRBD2,TGTGCCAGCAGCCCTACTAGCGGCTCCGGGTATGAGCAGTTCTTC,CASSPTSGSGYEQFF
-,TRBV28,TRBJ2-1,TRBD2,TGTGCCAGCAGTTTTCGGACTAGCGGGAGAGTCCGGGATGAGCAGTTCTTC,CASSFRTSGRVRDEQFF
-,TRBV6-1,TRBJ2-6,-,TGTGCCAGCAGTGCACTCATCTCTGGGGCCAACGTCCTGACTTTC,CASSALISGANVLTF
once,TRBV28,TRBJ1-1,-,TGTGCCAGCAGTCCGAGGGACTTCCTAATGAACACTGAAGCTTTCTTT,CASSPRDFLMNTEAFF
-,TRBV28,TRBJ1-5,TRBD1,TGTGCCAGCCGCTGGGCGGGACAGGGGTATCAGCCCCAGCATTTT,CASRWAGQGYQPQHF
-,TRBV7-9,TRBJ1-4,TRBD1,TGTGCCAGCAGCCGGGGACAGGGGGGTGAAAAACTGTTTTTT,CASSRGQGGEKLFF
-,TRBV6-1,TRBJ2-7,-,TGTGCCAGCGAGATGAATCTTAACGAGCAGTACTTC,CASEMNLNEQYF
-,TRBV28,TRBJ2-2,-,TGTGCCAGCAGTTTACCGACAGAAAACACCGGGGAGCTGTTTTTT,CASSLPTENTGELFF
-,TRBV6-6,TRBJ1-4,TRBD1,TGTGCCACCAGAGGTCAGGGGGTGGGAGAAAAACTGTTTTTT,CATRGQGVGEKLFF
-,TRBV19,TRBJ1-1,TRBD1,TGTGCCAGTAGTTCGGGGGACAGGGGTTGGGGCACTGAAGCTTTCTTT,CASSSGDRGWGTEAFF
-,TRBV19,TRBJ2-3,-,TGTGCCAGTAGTCCTCTCGGGGAGAGCACAGATACGCAGTATTTT,CASSPLGESTDTQYF
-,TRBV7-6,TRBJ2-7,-,TGTGCCAGCAGCTTAGCCCCGGGTTCCTACGAGCAGTACTTC,CASSLAPGSYEQYF
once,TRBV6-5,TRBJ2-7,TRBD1,TGTGCCAGCAGTTACGGTAGACAGGGGGGAATGTACGAGCAGTACTTC,CASSYGRQGGMYEQYF
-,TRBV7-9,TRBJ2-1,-,TGTGCCAGCCGTCGTGGGGGGGCCGGCTACAATGAGCAGTTCTTC,CASRRGGAGYNEQFF
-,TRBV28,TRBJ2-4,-,TGTGCCAGCGGGGGGGCGGAACCCAAAAACATTCAGTACTTC,CASGGAEPKNIQYF
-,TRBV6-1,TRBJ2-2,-,TGTGCCAGCAGATTAGTACAGGGAGACACCGGGGAGCTGTTTTTT,CASRLVQGDTGELFF
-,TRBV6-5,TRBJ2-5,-,TGTGCCAGCAGGGCTGAAGAGACCCAGTACTTC,CASRAEETQYF
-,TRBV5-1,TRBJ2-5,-,TGCGCCAGCAGCTTCCAAGCCCACTCCCAACAAGAGACCCAGTACTTC,CASSFQAHSQQETQYF
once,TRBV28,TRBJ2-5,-,TGTGCCAGCAGTTTATCCGGAGCGGCTCTACAAGAGACCCAGTACTTC,CASSLSGAALQETQYF
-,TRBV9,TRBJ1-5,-,TGTGCCAGCAGCGTAGAACGATCGGGGCCCCAGCATTTT,CASSVERSGPQHF
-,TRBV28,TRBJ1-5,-,TGTGCCAGCACCACCTGGGCGGGGGGCGACTTTAGCAATCAGCCCCAGCATTTT,CASTTWAGGDFSNQPQHF
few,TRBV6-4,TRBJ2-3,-,TGTGCCAGCAGTGACTCGCGACCATCGGAGGGTACGCAGTATTTT,CASSDSRPSEGTQYF
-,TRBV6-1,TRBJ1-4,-,TGTGCCAGCGGCCAGGGGCTTGCTAATGAAAAACTGTTTTTT,CASGQGLANEKLFF
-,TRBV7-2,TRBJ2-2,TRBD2,TGTGCCAGCAGCTTCCTGCCTAGCGGGGGATCCGGGGAGCTGTTTTTT,CASSFLPSGGSGELFF
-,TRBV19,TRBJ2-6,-,TGTGCCAGTAGGCAGGGTGGGTCTGGGGCCAACGTCCTGACTTTC,CASRQGGSGANVLTF
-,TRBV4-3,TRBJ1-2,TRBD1,TGCGCCAGCAGCCAAGGGGGCAGGGGGCTTAATGGCTACACCTTC,CASSQGGRGLNGYTF
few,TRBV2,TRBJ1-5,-,TGTGCCAGCAGTGAAGATGGCAGGGCCCCCAATCAGCCCCAGCATTTT,CASSEDGRAPNQPQHF
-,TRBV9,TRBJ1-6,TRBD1,TGTGCCAGCAGCGTAGAGGGGACAGGCGGGAATTCACCCCTCCACTTT,CASSVEGTGGNSPLHF
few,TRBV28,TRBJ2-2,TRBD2,TGTGCCAGCAGCCTCACCTGGGAGCGGGGGGGCAGGACCGGGGAGCTGTTTTTT,CASSLTWERGGRTGELFF
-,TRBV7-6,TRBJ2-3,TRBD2,TGTGCCAGCAGCACGTCCGGGACTAGCGGGAGCACAGATACGCAGTATTTT,CASSTSGTSGSTDTQYF
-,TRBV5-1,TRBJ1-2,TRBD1,TGCGCCAGCAGCCACGGGACAGTCTATGGCTACACCTTC,CASSHGTVYGYTF
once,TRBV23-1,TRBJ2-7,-,TGCGCCAGCAGTCTACAGGGTGGGATCGCCTACGAGCAGTACTTC,CASSLQGGIAYEQYF
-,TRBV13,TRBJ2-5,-,TGTGCCAGCAGCTTGGGGCAGTCTCAAGAGACCCAGTACTTC,CASSLGQSQETQYF
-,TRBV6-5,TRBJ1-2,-,TGTGCCAGCAGTCCAAGACTCAACTATGGCTACACCTTC,CASSPRLNYGYTF
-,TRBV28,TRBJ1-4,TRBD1,TGTGCCAGCAGTCTGGGTGGAGGGGGCCGTGAAAAACTGTTTTTT,CASSLGGGGREKLFF
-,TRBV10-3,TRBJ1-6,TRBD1,TGTGCCATCAGCAGGGGGCCCACCGGTTCACCCCTCCACTTT,CAISRGPTGSPLHF
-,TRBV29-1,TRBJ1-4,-,TGCAGCGCACGACAGTCATCGGCCACTAATGAAAAACTGTTTTTT,CSARQSSATNEKLFF
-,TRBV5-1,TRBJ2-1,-,TGCGCCAGCAGCCCCGGGACCTACAATGAGCAGTTCTTC,CASSPGTYNEQFF
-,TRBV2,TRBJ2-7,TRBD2,TGTGCCAGCAGTGGGGCTAGCGGGAGAAACTTAATAGGGGAGCAGTACTTC,CASSGASGRNLIGEQYF
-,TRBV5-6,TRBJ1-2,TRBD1,TGTGCCAGCAGCGAGGGACAGAGGAACTATGGCTACACCTTC,CASSEGQRNYGYTF
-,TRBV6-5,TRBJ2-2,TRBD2,TGTGCCAGCAAAACAAGCGGGGGGCCCACCGGGGAGCTGTTTTTT,CASKTSGGPTGELFF
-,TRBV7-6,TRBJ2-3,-,TGTGCCAGCAGCTTATCAAGGGGAAGCACAGATACGCAGTATTTT,CASSLSRGSTDTQYF